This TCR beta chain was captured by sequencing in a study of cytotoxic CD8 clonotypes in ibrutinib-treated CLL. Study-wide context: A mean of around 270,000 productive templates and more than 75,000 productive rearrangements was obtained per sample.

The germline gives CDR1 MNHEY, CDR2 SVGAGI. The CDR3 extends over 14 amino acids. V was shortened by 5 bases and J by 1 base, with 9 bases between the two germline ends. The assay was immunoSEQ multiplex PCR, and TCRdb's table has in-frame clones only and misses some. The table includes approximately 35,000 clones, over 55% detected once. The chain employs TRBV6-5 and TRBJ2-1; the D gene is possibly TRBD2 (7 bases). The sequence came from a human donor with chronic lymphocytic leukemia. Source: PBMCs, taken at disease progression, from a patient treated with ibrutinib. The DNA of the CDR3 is TGTGCCAGCAGTGGGAGGGGGTCCTACAATGAGCAGTTCTTC. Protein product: CASSGRGSYNEQFF.